A single sample gave rise to the 11 T cell receptor beta chains below, sequenced in a study of control samples from healthy donors and cancer patients. TCRdb's copy holds only in-frame clones and misses some; the assay was immunoSEQ multiplex PCR. The sample shows 100,000 to 150,000 clones, approximately 92% of them seen only once. The sample consisted of PBMCs. The receptors come from an elderly man with head and neck cancer.

Comments on this clone: Additional DNA sequences in this sample encode the identical CDR3. The chain recombines TRBV9 with TRBJ1-1; D is possibly TRBD1 (6 bases). V was shortened by 4 bases and J by 5 bases, with 9 bases between the two germline ends. Germline V lookup: CDR1 SGDLS, CDR2 YYNGEE. The CDR3 runs 12 residues. CDR3 nucleotides: TGTGCCAGCAGCAGGGGGTTGACTGAAGCTTTCTTT. Translating gives CASSRGLTEAFF.

V and J are TRBV7-9 and TRBJ2-1, with 10 bases identical to TRBD2. This CDR3 spans 14 amino acids. Germline V gene data show CDR1 as SEHNR and CDR2 as FQNEAQ (reference sequence). J lost 9 bases, V lost 5 bases, and 7 bases had no gene match. DNA for the CDR3: TGTGCCAGCAGCCCTCAGCGGGAGGGCATTGAGCAGTTCTTC. It encodes CASSPQREGIEQFF.

The chain employs TRBV5-4 and TRBJ2-1; the match to TRBD2 covers 10 bases. V trimming: 0 bases; J trimming: 1 base; junction bases outside the gene matches: 7. This CDR3 contains 18 residues. The V gene's germline CDR1 is SGHNT and CDR2 YYREEE (reference sequence). In DNA form, the CDR3 reads TGTGCCAGCAGCTTGGAGGCTAGCGGGAGAGGGTCCTACAATGAGCAGTTCTTC. As protein: CASSLEASGRGSYNEQFF. The full variable domain, with the rest looked up from reference TRBV5-4 and TRBJ2-1, is ETGVTQSPTHLIKTRGQQVTLRCSSQSGHNTVSWYQQALGQGPQFIFQYYREEENGRGNFPPRFSGLQFPNYSSELNVNALELDDSALYLCASSLEASGRGSYNEQFFGPGTRLTVL.

The V gene is TRBV20-1, the J gene TRBJ1-2; 8 bases are shared with TRBD1. The germline CDR1 and CDR2 sequences are DFQATT and SNEGSKA (reference sequence). V lost 3 bases and J lost 7; bases outside the gene matches: 16. The CDR3 is made up of 16 amino acids. The CDR3 DNA sequence: TGCAGTGCTAGTGGTTCCCAGGACAGGGTTCATCGTGGCTACACCTTC. It is translated as CSASGSQDRVHRGYTF.

The chain carries TRBV7-6 and TRBJ1-5; D remains ambiguous. Trimming removed 1 base at V and 6 bases at J, with 7 bases between. This CDR3 is 13 amino acids long. Germline values: CDR1 SGHVS, CDR2 FNYEAQ. CDR3 nucleotides: TGTGCCAGCAGCTTAGGCAGTGGTCAGCCCCAGCATTTT. It encodes CASSLGSGQPQHF.

This chain joins TRBV10-3 and TRBJ2-2; 8 positions match TRBD2. The germline gives CDR1 ENHRY, CDR2 SYGVKD. This CDR3 comprises 18 residues. V was clipped by 4 bases and J by 0 bases; unmatched bases: 10. The CDR3 DNA follows: TGTGCCATCAGTGGGAGGGGTCAGACTAGCGCGAACACCGGGGAGCTGTTTTTT. Its protein product is CAISGRGQTSANTGELFF.

This sequence joins TRBV6-1 and TRBJ1-2; no clear D. In germline, CDR1 is MNHNS, CDR2 SASEGT. The CDR3 has 13 amino acids. Trimming shortened V by 3 bases and J by 4 bases, and 9 bases separated the two germline ends. CDR3 region: CASSDALTYGYTF. Here the CDR3 DNA reads TGTGCCAGCAGTGACGCGCTAACCTATGGCTACACCTTC.

The J gene is TRBJ1-3, the V gene TRBV9; D call uncertain. CDR3 length: 14 amino acids. With 0 bases removed from V and 0 bases from J, the gap between germline ends came to 4 bases. Germline V CDR1 and CDR2: SGDLS, YYNGEE. In DNA form, the CDR3 reads TGTGCCAGCAGCGTAGGGAGCTCTGGAAACACCATATATTTT. Translating gives CASSVGSSGNTIYF.

The genes are TRBV27 and TRBJ2-2, with TRBD2 matching over 9 bases. V trimming: 1 base; J trimming: 6 bases; junction bases outside the gene matches: 6. Looked up from germline, CDR1 is MNHEY and CDR2 is SMNVEV (reference sequence). The CDR3 loop spans 16 amino acids. CDR3 region: CASSLWGLAGSGELFF. DNA for the CDR3: TGTGCCAGCAGTTTATGGGGACTAGCAGGGTCCGGGGAGCTGTTTTTT.

The gene calls are TRBV5-1 and TRBJ1-1; 11 nucleotides line up with TRBD1. The CDR3 has 15 residues. CDR1 is SGHRS, CDR2 YFSETQ, per germline. J lost 4 bases, V lost 4 bases, and 6 bases had no gene match. This CDR3 is CASSDPGTGGTEAFF. In nucleotides, the CDR3 is TGCGCCAGCAGCGACCCCGGGACAGGGGGCACTGAAGCTTTCTTT.

The chain couples TRBV18 to TRBJ2-7, with D unresolved. V was trimmed by 3 bases and J by 3 bases, leaving 9 bases between them. The CDR3 contains 13 residues. Germline V CDR1 and CDR2: KGHSH, LQKENI. The CDR3 sequence: CASSPQDLYEQYF. In nucleotides, the CDR3 is TGTGCCAGCTCACCCCAGGACCTCTACGAGCAGTACTTC.